One sample yielded the 13 T cell receptor beta chains listed below, sequenced in a study of beta chain features in type 1 diabetes. The study, taken as a whole, reports: In every one of the four CD4+ subsets, TCRB CDR3s were moderately but significantly shorter in Type 1 diabetes patients.

Expressed TCRB transcripts got sequenced, as all isolated RNA was reverse transcribed. Clones were read by immunoSEQ multiplex PCR, and TCRdb kept only the in-frame ones, dropping some. The table has 95,000 to 150,000 clones, over 15% seen once; the top ten hold under 2.5%. These receptors have no known antigen. What was sequenced was central memory CD4+ T cells from blood. Every receptor here comes from a man aged 30 to 45 with type 1 diabetes.

This clone occurred many times. The chain links TRBV14 to TRBJ2-4; the D gene is possibly TRBD1 (5 bases). Germline CDR1 SGHDN, CDR2 FVKESK. The CDR3 length is 14 residues. V lost 1 base, J lost 11 bases, and 15 bases lay in between. The DNA of the CDR3 is TGTGCCAGCAGCCAAGTGACAGACCCCAACCTTCAGTACTTC. Translated: CASSQVTDPNLQYF.

This rearrangement joins TRBV19 to TRBJ1-1; no definite D call. Per germline, CDR1 LNHDA and CDR2 SQIVND (reference sequence). Trimming took off 4 bases at V and 8 bases at J, with 11 bases between the two ends. The CDR3 extends over 12 amino acids. This chain's CDR3 is CASSTQIGEAFF. As DNA, the CDR3 is TGTGCCAGTAGTACCCAGATAGGAGAAGCTTTCTTT.

In its sample, this clone was seen a few times. J is TRBJ2-2 and V is TRBV2, with TRBD1 matching over 7 bases. V shed 0 bases and J 4 bases; nucleotides not matched to a gene: 2. In germline, CDR1 is SNHLY, CDR2 FYNNEI. The CDR3 has 15 amino acids. DNA of the CDR3: TGTGCCAGCAGTGAAGCAGGGGGCTTCACCGGGGAGCTGTTTTTT. This codes for CASSEAGGFTGELFF. Full variable domain (missing parts from reference TRBV2 and TRBJ2-2): EPEVTQTPSHQVTQMGQEVILRCVPISNHLYFYWYRQILGQKVEFLVSFYNNEISEKSEIFDDQFSVERPDGSNFTLKIRSTKLEDSAMYFCASSEAGGFTGELFFGEGSRLTVL.

DNA of the CDR3: TGTGCCAGCAGCCTCGGCCGCGGGAATGAGCAGTTCTTC. Its protein is CASSLGRGNEQFF. The J gene is TRBJ2-1, the V gene TRBV13, with D perhaps matching TRBD2 (5 bases). Deletions cut 5 bases from V and 7 bases from J, with 12 bases between. The CDR3 spans 13 residues. Germline-derived CDR1 and CDR2 are PRHDT and FYEKMQ (reference sequence). Full variable domain (remainder filled in from reference TRBV13 and TRBJ2-1): AAGVIQSPRHLIKEKRETATLKCYPIPRHDTVYWYQQGPGQDPQFLISFYEKMQSDKGSIPDRFSAQQFSDYHSELNMSSLELGDSALYFCASSLGRGNEQFFGPGTRLTVL.

The chain recombines TRBV29-1 with TRBJ1-2; D possibly corresponds to TRBD1 (6 bases). The germline gives CDR1 SQVTM, CDR2 ANQGSEA. The CDR3 extends over 12 amino acids. The V and J ends lost 6 bases and 6 bases respectively, with 14 bases between them. The CDR3 sequence: CSVADSVHGYTF. The CDR3 coding sequence is TGCAGCGTCGCGGACAGCGTTCATGGCTACACCTTC.

The rearrangement links TRBV2 to TRBJ1-5; TRBD1 might be the D (6 bases). Trimming left V 2 bases short and J 1 base short, with 12 bases between. The CDR3 loop spans 16 amino acids. CDR1 SNHLY and CDR2 FYNNEI come from the germline V gene. The CDR3 reads CASSESWGPSNQPQHF. Written as DNA, the CDR3 is TGTGCCAGCAGTGAATCCTGGGGGCCAAGCAATCAGCCCCAGCATTTT.

The rearrangement links TRBV15 to TRBJ1-5; possibly TRBD1 for D (6 bases). Trimming left V 0 bases short and J 4 bases short, with 10 bases between. Germline V lookup: CDR1 LNHNV, CDR2 YYDKDF (reference sequence). The CDR3 is 15 residues long. CDR3 loop: CATSRDKTGNQPQHF. In DNA form, the CDR3 reads TGTGCCACCAGCAGAGATAAAACAGGGAATCAGCCCCAGCATTTT.

This clone came up a few times. The DNA for the CDR3 is TGCGCCAGCAGCTTGGCTGGCGCTTCTGGGGCCAACGTCCTGACTTTC. The encoded protein is CASSLAGASGANVLTF. The V and J genes are TRBV5-1 and TRBJ2-6; D is undetermined. This CDR3 spans 16 amino acids. In germline, CDR1 is SGHRS, CDR2 YFSETQ. V shed 0 bases and J shed 1 base, with 8 bases lying between them.

This chain uses TRBV7-2 with TRBJ2-1, with TRBD1 identical over 8 bases. The CDR3 is 16 residues long. Germline V gene data show CDR1 as SGHTA and CDR2 as FQGNSA. Trimming removed 7 bases from V and 5 bases from J; junction bases left unmatched: 13. The CDR3 region is CASNQGAQALHNEQFF. CDR3 sequence (DNA): TGTGCCAGCAATCAGGGGGCGCAAGCCCTTCACAATGAGCAGTTCTTC.

J is TRBJ1-2 and V is TRBV23-1, with D possibly being TRBD1 (5 bases). TRBV23-1 belongs to the ORF category, with a function that is uncertain. The CDR3 has 14 amino acids. The V gene lost 4 bases and the J gene lost 2 bases, with 11 bases spanning the gap. The CDR3 is CASSRGRANYGYTF. The CDR3 coding sequence is TGCGCCAGCAGTCGGGGACGGGCGAACTATGGCTACACCTTC.

Ten or more counts support this clone. This chain joins TRBV18 and TRBJ2-7, with D tentatively TRBD1 or TRBD2 (5 bases each). The CDR3 consists of 13 residues. The germline V gene encodes CDR1 KGHSH and CDR2 LQKENI. V was cut by 0 bases and J by 6 bases, with 9 bases left in between. The CDR3 loop is CASSPPGDLEQYF. The CDR3 DNA sequence: TGTGCCAGCTCACCACCGGGGGACCTCGAGCAGTACTTC.

The gene calls are TRBV7-8 and TRBJ1-1, with 10 nucleotides matching TRBD1. V lost 6 bases and J lost 5; bases outside the gene matches: 15. The CDR3 extends over 17 amino acids. Germline V gene lookup returns CDR1 SGHVS and CDR2 FQNEAQ. The CDR3 DNA reads TGTGCCAGCAGGTCTTCCGGGACAGGGGTTTACGAAACTGAAGCTTTCTTT. Residues: CASRSSGTGVYETEAFF.

This clone was counted between two and nine times. The rearrangement uses TRBV25-1 and TRBJ1-6; D is ambiguous. Trimming removed 2 bases at V and 3 bases at J, with 14 bases between. Germline assignment: CDR1 MGHDK and CDR2 SYGVNS. The CDR3 runs to 17 residues. CDR3 in amino acids: CASSEGDVSNYNSPLHF. The CDR3 nucleotides are TGTGCCAGCAGTGAAGGAGATGTCAGTAACTATAATTCACCCCTCCACTTT.